The clone carrying this T cell receptor beta chain was found a few times. This sample is drawn from a study of human T cells and chemical hapten exposure. In TCRdb, the RACE reads were re-called with MiXCR into one record per CDR3 protein. Seen here are fewer than 150,000 distinct CDR3 sequences, approximately 15% observed once, and the top ten hold roughly 2.8%. The trim removed 0 bases at V and 3 bases at J, leaving 4 bases unmatched. The CDR3 length is 15 residues. Germline V CDR1 and CDR2: MNHEY, SVGAGI. Indicated time point: pre-sensitization, week 0. The sample's treatment: therapeutic diphenylcyclopropenone sensitization with weekly scalp DPC.

Sequenced here: whole blood, sampled in connection with sensitization to the hapten diphenylcyclopropenone (DPC). The chain combines TRBV6-5 with TRBJ2-5; TRBD1 matches 7 bases. The source is a woman aged 18-29 years with alopecia areata. Some clones in this sample may be carry-over from other donors' samples. CDR3 protein: CASSYSRGTEETQYF. DNA of the CDR3: TGTGCCAGCAGTTACTCGAGGGGGACAGAAGAGACCCAGTACTTC.